Each of the 28 T cell receptor beta chains below was sequenced from the same sample in a study of beta chain features in type 1 diabetes. Expressed TCRB transcripts were sequenced, since all the RNA that had been isolated was reverse transcribed. Only in-frame clones appear in the TCRdb table, and some are missing; sequencing was by immunoSEQ multiplex PCR. The sample contains 350,000 or so clones, 20% of which appear only once. The sample taken for sequencing was naive CD4+ T cells from blood. The receptors shown here come from a woman aged 18 to 35 in good health.

The count of this clone is one. The chain links TRBV5-4 to TRBJ1-2, with a tentative D call TRBD1 (6 bases). This CDR3 has 13 amino acids. The V and J ends lost 5 bases and 8 bases respectively, with 16 bases between them. Germline loops: CDR1 SGHNT, CDR2 YYREEE (reference sequence). CDR3 residues: CASRNREGWGYTF. The CDR3 bases are TGTGCCAGCAGGAACAGGGAGGGGTGGGGCTACACCTTC.

This chain connects TRBV5-1 to TRBJ1-3; maybe TRBD1 (6 bases). The CDR3 extends over 15 amino acids. Germline V gene sequence: CDR1 SGHRS, CDR2 YFSETQ. Trimming shortened V by 2 bases and J by 0 bases, and 9 bases separated the two germline ends. This CDR3 is CASSFGTYSGNTIYF. CDR3 nucleotides: TGCGCCAGCAGCTTCGGGACATACTCTGGAAACACCATATATTTT. Full variable domain (remainder filled in from reference TRBV5-1 and TRBJ1-3): KAGVTQTPRYLIKTRGQQVTLSCSPISGHRSVSWYQQTPGQGLQFLFEYFSETQRNKGNFPGRFSGRQFSNSRSEMNVSTLELGDSALYLCASSFGTYSGNTIYFGEGSWLTVV.

The CDR3 reads CASSTWTGVFTEAFF. The CDR3 DNA sequence: TGTGCCAGCAGCACTTGGACAGGGGTTTTTACTGAAGCTTTCTTT. This chain joins TRBV14 and TRBJ1-1; 9 bases are shared with TRBD1. The V gene end was trimmed by 5 bases and the J gene end by 5 bases; junction bases not matched to a gene: 9. Germline loops: CDR1 SGHDN, CDR2 FVKESK. This CDR3 comprises 15 residues.

This clone was observed a handful of times. The chain recombines TRBV2 with TRBJ2-7; 7 bases are a match to TRBD1. Trimming took 4 bases from V and 5 from J; bases not matched to a gene: 5. The V gene's germline CDR1 is SNHLY and CDR2 FYNNEI. The length of the CDR3 is 13 residues. The chain's CDR3 is CASSGQGTDEQYF. Written as DNA, the CDR3 is TGTGCCAGCAGTGGACAGGGTACGGACGAGCAGTACTTC.

This rearrangement joins TRBV5-1 to TRBJ2-7, with TRBD2 matching over 10 bases. Germline V gene lookup returns CDR1 SGHRS and CDR2 YFSETQ. V shed 4 bases and J 6 bases; nucleotides not matched to a gene: 10. The CDR3 extends over 15 amino acids. The CDR3 DNA reads TGCGCCAGCAGCCGACCCTTAGCGGGAGGTGGCGAGCAGTACTTC. Residues: CASSRPLAGGGEQYF.

This clone appeared a few times. The chain carries TRBV9 and TRBJ2-1, with TRBD2 identical over 10 bases. The CDR3 length is 13 residues. The trim removed 6 bases at V and 8 bases at J, leaving 5 bases unmatched. Germline CDR1 and CDR2: SGDLS and YYNGEE. Written as DNA, the CDR3 is TGTGCCAGCACCAAGCGGGAGGGCCATGAGCAGTTCTTC. Residues: CASTKREGHEQFF.

The gene calls are TRBV2 and TRBJ2-7, with 9 bases aligning to TRBD1. CDR1 SNHLY and CDR2 FYNNEI come from the germline V gene. This CDR3 is built from 14 residues. The V gene end was trimmed by 7 bases and the J gene end by 7 bases; junction bases not matched to a gene: 11. The CDR3 loop is CASMGTGSPSEQYF. The CDR3 DNA reads TGTGCCAGCATGGGGACAGGGTCGCCTAGTGAGCAGTACTTC.

This chain joins TRBV20-1 and TRBJ1-2; no clear D. There are 11 residues in the CDR3. Trimming left V 6 bases short and J 6 bases short, with 11 bases between. Germline values: CDR1 DFQATT, CDR2 SNEGSKA (reference sequence). CDR3 protein: CSAPWSDGYTF. In DNA form, the CDR3 reads TGCAGTGCCCCTTGGAGCGATGGCTACACCTTC.

This clone has only a few counts. The chain is built from TRBV2 and TRBJ2-5; D is undetermined. In germline, CDR1 is SNHLY, CDR2 FYNNEI. The CDR3 runs 12 residues. V lost 3 bases to trimming and J lost 2 bases, with 4 bases between them. Written as DNA, the CDR3 is TGTGCCAGCAGTGATCAACAAGAGACCCAGTACTTC. It encodes CASSDQQETQYF.

V and J are TRBV9 and TRBJ1-4, with D perhaps TRBD1 (6 bases). There are 14 residues in the CDR3. Germline lookup yields CDR1 SGDLS and CDR2 YYNGEE. V was shortened by 1 base and J by 2 bases, with 6 bases between the two germline ends. This chain's CDR3 is CASSVTGTNEKLFF. The DNA for the CDR3 is TGTGCCAGCAGCGTAACAGGGACTAATGAAAAACTGTTTTTT.

The rearrangement joins TRBV7-9 to TRBJ1-1; D may be TRBD1 (6 bases). Trimming removed 3 bases at V and 2 bases at J, with 10 bases between. The CDR3 length is 14 residues. Germline CDR1 and CDR2: SEHNR and FQNEAQ (reference sequence). CDR3 amino acids: CASSFTGTNTEAFF. The CDR3 DNA reads as TGTGCCAGCAGCTTTACAGGGACAAACACTGAAGCTTTCTTT.

This clone has more than one count but fewer than ten. CDR3 region: CASSNPRDGSYGYTF. The CDR3 DNA reads as TGTGCCAGTAGTAACCCCCGGGACGGGAGCTATGGCTACACCTTC. The chain is built from TRBV19 and TRBJ1-2; weak D call: TRBD1 (5 bases). This CDR3 comprises 15 residues. Trimming took off 4 bases at V and 4 bases at J, with 16 bases between the two ends. Germline V gives CDR1 LNHDA, CDR2 SQIVND (reference sequence).

This clone was counted between two and nine times. The chain is built from TRBV30 and TRBJ1-3; D gene unclear. Trimming removed 4 bases at V and 3 bases at J, with 7 bases between. The germline V gene encodes CDR1 GTSNPN and CDR2 SVGIG (reference sequence). The CDR3 extends over 12 amino acids. The CDR3 region has the DNA TGTGCCTGGAAATCCTTTGGAAACACCATATATTTT. Protein sequence: CAWKSFGNTIYF.

The gene calls are TRBV5-1 and TRBJ2-1; unclear D gene. This CDR3 has 13 residues. Germline V gives CDR1 SGHRS, CDR2 YFSETQ. Trimming took 0 bases from V and 9 from J, leaving 10 bases between them. The CDR3 reads CASSLGFGSEQFF. In DNA form, the CDR3 reads TGCGCCAGCAGCTTGGGATTTGGTAGTGAGCAGTTCTTC.

V is TRBV29-1 and J is TRBJ1-1; D call uncertain. V was shortened by 3 bases and J by 1 base, with 9 bases between the two germline ends. The CDR3 contains 13 residues. The germline CDR1 and CDR2 sequences are SQVTM and ANQGSEA. CDR3 loop: CSVEGRPNTEAFF. For the CDR3, the DNA is TGCAGCGTTGAGGGCAGGCCGAACACTGAAGCTTTCTTT.

This clone was detected only a few times. This rearrangement joins TRBV5-4 to TRBJ2-7; the match to TRBD1 covers 8 bases. V shed 0 bases and J 1 base; nucleotides not matched to a gene: 6. CDR1 is SGHNT and CDR2 is YYREEE in the germline V gene (reference sequence). The CDR3 is 16 amino acids. DNA for the CDR3: TGTGCCAGCAGCTTGGGGGCCAGGGGGCCTTCCTACGAGCAGTACTTC. It encodes CASSLGARGPSYEQYF.

CDR3: CASSDRGGSTGELFF. CDR3 nucleotides: TGTGCCAGCAGCGATAGGGGGGGCAGCACCGGGGAGCTGTTTTTT. The J gene is TRBJ2-2, the V gene TRBV9; possibly TRBD2 for D (7 bases). V lost 3 bases and J lost 4, with 13 bases in between. This CDR3 contains 15 residues. Germline-derived CDR1 and CDR2 are SGDLS and YYNGEE.

This clone was seen a few times. The chain is built from TRBV5-4 and TRBJ2-6, with a possible D match to TRBD1 (6 bases). There are 16 residues in the CDR3. Germline V CDR1 and CDR2: SGHNT, YYREEE (reference sequence). Trimming left V 0 bases short and J 0 bases short, with 7 bases between. In DNA, the CDR3 is TGTGCCAGCAGCTTGGGAGGGGGCTCTGGGGCCAACGTCCTGACTTTC. Encoded protein: CASSLGGGSGANVLTF.

This clone was counted only a few times. This chain joins TRBV29-1 and TRBJ2-7; tentative D call: TRBD1 (6 bases). CDR1 is SQVTM and CDR2 is ANQGSEA in the germline V gene. CDR3 length: 13 residues. Trimming took 6 bases from V and 1 from J, leaving 13 bases between them. CDR3 DNA: TGCAGCGTCACCTTCAGGGGATCCTACGAGCAGTACTTC. Amino acid sequence: CSVTFRGSYEQYF.

V gene TRBV4-2 combines with J gene TRBJ2-5, with 7 bases matching TRBD2. V lost 0 bases, J lost 5 bases, and 15 bases stayed unmatched. This CDR3 has 18 residues. Germline lookup yields CDR1 LGHNA and CDR2 YNFKEQ. CDR3 nucleotides: TGTGCCAGCAGCCAAGATCAATCTCGAGCGGGACGGGGGGAGACCCAGTACTTC. Its protein is CASSQDQSRAGRGETQYF.

The gene calls are TRBV19 and TRBJ2-1; maybe TRBD1 (6 bases). Trimming shortened V by 1 base and J by 8 bases, and 18 bases separated the two germline ends. Germline loops: CDR1 LNHDA, CDR2 SQIVND (reference sequence). The CDR3 consists of 16 residues. The CDR3 spells CASSIGRPPRTDEQFF. CDR3 nucleotide sequence: TGTGCCAGTAGTATAGGGAGACCCCCGAGGACAGATGAGCAGTTCTTC.

This clone was detected a few times. V and J are TRBV5-4 and TRBJ1-6; D may be TRBD1 (5 bases). The CDR3 runs 13 residues. Germline CDR1 reads SGHNT; CDR2 reads YYREEE (reference sequence). Trimming left V 0 bases short and J 8 bases short, with 6 bases between. The CDR3 bases are TGTGCCAGCAGCTTGGTCAGGGATTCACCCCTCCACTTT. Residues: CASSLVRDSPLHF. Based on the CDR3 plus reference TRBV5-4 and TRBJ1-6, the full variable domain is ETGVTQSPTHLIKTRGQQVTLRCSSQSGHNTVSWYQQALGQGPQFIFQYYREEENGRGNFPPRFSGLQFPNYSSELNVNALELDDSALYLCASSLVRDSPLHFGNGTRLTVT.

The chain employs TRBV18 and TRBJ1-2; 10 bases align to TRBD1. There are 15 residues in the CDR3. The V and J ends lost 5 bases and 8 bases, in that order; junction bases with no gene match: 11. Germline V CDR1 and CDR2: KGHSH, LQKENI. This CDR3 is CASSGDRGREEGYTF. DNA of the CDR3: TGTGCCAGCTCAGGCGACAGGGGGCGAGAAGAAGGCTACACCTTC. Complete variable domain (other parts from reference TRBV18 and TRBJ1-2): NAGVMQNPRHLVRRRGQEARLRCSPMKGHSHVYWYRQLPEEGLKFMVYLQKENIIDESGMPKERFSAEFPKEGPSILRIQQVVRGDSAAYFCASSGDRGREEGYTFGSGTRLTVV.

This clone turned up a few times. J is TRBJ1-2 and V is TRBV20-1, with D perhaps TRBD1 (6 bases). Trimming stripped 5 bases from V and 9 bases from J, with 13 bases between. Germline CDR1 and CDR2: DFQATT and SNEGSKA (reference sequence). The CDR3 length is 11 residues. CDR3 sequence reads: CSAGDGDSYTF. Written as DNA, the CDR3 is TGCAGTGCTGGGGACGGGGACAGCTACACCTTC.

The chain recombines TRBV6-1 with TRBJ2-2, with a weak D call TRBD1 (6 bases). The V gene's germline CDR1 is MNHNS and CDR2 SASEGT. This CDR3 is 15 amino acids long. Deletions cut 5 bases from V and 1 base from J, with 11 bases between. In DNA, the CDR3 is TGTGCCAGCAGTCCACAGACAGGGAACACCGGGGAGCTGTTTTTT. Its translation is CASSPQTGNTGELFF.

The J gene is TRBJ2-3, the V gene TRBV27; TRBD1 might be the D (5 bases). The CDR3 contains 14 residues. V lost 5 bases and J lost 4, with 13 bases in between. Germline CDR1 and CDR2: MNHEY and SMNVEV (reference sequence). The CDR3 region has the DNA TGTGCCAGCAGTGGGGCCAGGGTGGCAGATACGCAGTATTTT. Residues: CASSGARVADTQYF.

The CDR3 spells CAWRRTGAGNTIYF. CDR3 DNA sequence: TGTGCCTGGAGGAGGACAGGGGCCGGAAACACCATATATTTT. The genes are TRBV30 and TRBJ1-3, with TRBD1 identical over 9 bases. The CDR3 extends over 14 amino acids. Germline V gives CDR1 GTSNPN, CDR2 SVGIG (reference sequence). V lost 3 bases to trimming and J lost 4 bases; unmatched junction nucleotides: 4.

The chain joins TRBV5-5 to TRBJ2-3, with TRBD2 as a possible D gene (8 bases). Germline V gives CDR1 SGHKS, CDR2 YYEKEE (reference sequence). The V end lost 3 bases, the J end lost 2 bases, and 13 bases lay between the germline ends. The CDR3 sequence is 15 residues long. The CDR3: CASSSGGTVTDTQYF. The DNA for the CDR3 is TGTGCCAGCAGCTCGGGAGGGACAGTCACAGATACGCAGTATTTT.